This T cell receptor beta chain was identified in a study of blood T cells in healthy people across ages. General observations from the study: It was the long-lived donors that had more naive CD4+ cells and higher diversity than aged donors.

Germline lookup yields CDR1 SQVTM and CDR2 ANQGSEA. V gave up 7 bases and J gave up 4 bases; unmatched junction bases: 8. This CDR3 has 13 residues. Next came a second PCR, run for 7 to 11 cycles, which used a sample-barcoded 5' primer along with a J-beta primer mix. TCRdb reprocessed the 5' RACE reads with MiXCR, giving one entry per CDR3 protein. The sample records roughly 1.9 million distinct CDR3 sequences, 39% being singletons. To note about this clonotype: The antigen is not known.

A minimum of 7 million PBMCs was isolated per sample. The chain combines TRBV29-1 with TRBJ1-1, with 8 bases lining up with TRBD1. This sequence was found in a human donor in good health. Sequencing input: blood. The CDR3 DNA follows: TGCAGCGGCCGACAGGGGCCGGGCACTGAAGCTTTCTTT. Protein sequence: CSGRQGPGTEAFF.